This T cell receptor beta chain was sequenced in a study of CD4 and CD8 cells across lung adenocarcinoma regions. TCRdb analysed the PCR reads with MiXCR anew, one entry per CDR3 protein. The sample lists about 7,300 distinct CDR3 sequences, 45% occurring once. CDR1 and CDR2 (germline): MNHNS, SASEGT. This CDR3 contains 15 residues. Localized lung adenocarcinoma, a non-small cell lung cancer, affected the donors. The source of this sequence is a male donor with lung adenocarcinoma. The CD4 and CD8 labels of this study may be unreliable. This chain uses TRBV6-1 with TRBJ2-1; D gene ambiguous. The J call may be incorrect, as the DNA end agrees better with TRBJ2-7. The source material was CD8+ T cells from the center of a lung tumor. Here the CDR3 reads CASSEDYRSSYEQYF. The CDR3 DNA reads TGTGCCAGCAGTGAAGACTACCGAAGCTCCTACGAGCAGTACTTC.